Listed below are T cell receptor beta chains from one sample, sequenced in a study of glioma-infiltrating T cells after dendritic cell vaccination. Measured with immunoSEQ multiplex PCR; TCRdb has only the in-frame clones, and not every one. The sample carries about 100,000 clones, around 80% recorded once. The specimen was blood, collected after dendritic cell vaccination. These TCRs come from a human donor with glioblastoma. The CDR3 runs from the conserved cysteine through the conserved F or W. Fields, in order: clone size, V gene, CDR3 protein. Clone size is shown for a subset of rows, as once, few, many or a class of expanded clone.

.	TRBV7-9	CASILYRGNTGELFF
.	TRBV5-1	CASSRDRAYEQYF
few	TRBV2	CASSEYGRQANYGYTF
.	TRBV6-1	CASRAGPNTEAFF
few	TRBV7-3	CASSLGLADEQFF
.	TRBV5-4	CASSLGVGLAGSYEQYF
.	TRBV7-6	CASSLEPWGGLAGDYEQYF
.	TRBV2	CASSEAPRGYEQYF
.	TRBV28	CASSASGSWADTQYF
.	TRBV6-5	CASSVGAWDTEAFF
.	TRBV28	CASSSTRWEGQPQHF
.	TRBV29-1	CSVEGGPAPYGYTF
.	TRBV2	CASSITGEEFF
.	TRBV5-1	CASSFTGEVTEAFF
once	TRBV19	CASSILGVYTQETQYF
.	TRBV7-2	CASSPLAGGGQETQYF
.	TRBV2	CASSADSPNYGYTF
.	TRBV7-8	CASSLKAGQGGETQYF
once	TRBV30	CAWSKIGRGSYEQYF
.	TRBV30	CAWSVRGTGGDTQYF
once	TRBV4-2	CASSQNPPGNTGELFF
.	TRBV7-3	CASSSIAGSTDTQYF
.	TRBV19	CASSQGFRHYGYTF
few	TRBV7-9	CASSLEGSYNEQFF
.	TRBV5-4	CASSFPGQSNTEAFF
.	TRBV27	CASSSRTGRNTEAFF
.	TRBV9	CASSVRTAQGTQYF
.	TRBV19	CASTQGQGTPRPYEQYF
.	TRBV7-9	CASSQGHLYGYTF
.	TRBV5-1	CASSLGPGDTQYF
.	TRBV6-5	CASSFPTSTEAFF
.	TRBV29-1	CSVGGQGYGYTF
.	TRBV7-9	CASSWGKNTGELFF
.	TRBV18	CASSSAGTDLPYSNQPQHF
.	TRBV7-2	CASSFDRTYEQYF
once	TRBV5-1	CASSLSPGGVDGYTF
.	TRBV29-1	CSVDFKNTGELFF
few	TRBV6-5	CASSPSGGPYEQYF
once	TRBV2	CASRVGQGNYEQYF
.	TRBV11-2	CASSHGWRGQMGEQYF
.	TRBV30	CAWSVMVAPARYGCTF
.	TRBV6-5	CASSYSRNTEAFF
.	TRBV30	CACTTGTGDLRFGYTF
few	TRBV7-9	CASSLAMAGDFETEAFF
.	TRBV6-5	CASRLVAASYNEQFF